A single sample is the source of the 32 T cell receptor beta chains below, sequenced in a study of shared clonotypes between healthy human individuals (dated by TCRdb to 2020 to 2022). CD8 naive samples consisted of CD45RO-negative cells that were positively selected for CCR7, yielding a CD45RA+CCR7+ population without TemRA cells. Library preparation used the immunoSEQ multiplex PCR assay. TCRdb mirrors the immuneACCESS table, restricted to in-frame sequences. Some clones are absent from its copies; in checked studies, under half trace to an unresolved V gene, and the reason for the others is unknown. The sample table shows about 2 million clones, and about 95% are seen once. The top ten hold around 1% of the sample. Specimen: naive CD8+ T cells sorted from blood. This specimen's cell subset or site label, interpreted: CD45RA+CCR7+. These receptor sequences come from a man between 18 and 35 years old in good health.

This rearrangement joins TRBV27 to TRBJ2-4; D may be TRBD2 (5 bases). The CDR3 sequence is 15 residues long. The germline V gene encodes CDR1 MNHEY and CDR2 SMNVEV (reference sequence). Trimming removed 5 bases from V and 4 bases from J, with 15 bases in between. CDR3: CASSNPFREKNIQYF. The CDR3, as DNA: TGTGCCAGCAGTAACCCATTCCGGGAAAAAAACATTCAGTACTTC.

CDR3 sequence: CASSYGGTYGYTF. The CDR3, as DNA: TGTGCCAGCAGCTACGGGGGTACCTATGGCTACACCTTC. The rearrangement links TRBV7-9 to TRBJ1-2; a possible D gene is TRBD1 (5 bases). The V and J ends lost 4 bases and 4 bases respectively, with 10 bases between them. Germline loops: CDR1 SEHNR, CDR2 FQNEAQ (reference sequence). The CDR3 contains 13 residues.

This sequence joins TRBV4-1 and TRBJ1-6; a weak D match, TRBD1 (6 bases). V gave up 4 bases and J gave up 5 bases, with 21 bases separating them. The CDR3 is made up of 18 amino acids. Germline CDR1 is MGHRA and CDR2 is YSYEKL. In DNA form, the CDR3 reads TGCGCCAGCAGCCCCTGGGGAGGGGGGCGCGGGGATAATTCACCCCTCCACTTT. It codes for CASSPWGGGRGDNSPLHF.

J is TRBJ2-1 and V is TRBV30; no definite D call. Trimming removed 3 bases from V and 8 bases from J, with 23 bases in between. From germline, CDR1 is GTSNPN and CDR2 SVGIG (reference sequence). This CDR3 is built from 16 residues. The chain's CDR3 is CAWSRKGARVRDEQFF. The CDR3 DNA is TGTGCCTGGAGCCGAAAAGGCGCGCGCGTCCGTGATGAGCAGTTCTTC.

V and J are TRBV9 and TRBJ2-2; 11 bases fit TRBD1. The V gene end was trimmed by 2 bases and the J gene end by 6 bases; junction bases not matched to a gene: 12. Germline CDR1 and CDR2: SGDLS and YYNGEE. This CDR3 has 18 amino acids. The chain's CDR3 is CASSVGQGAGWDAGELFF. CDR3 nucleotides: TGTGCCAGCAGCGTCGGACAGGGGGCTGGTTGGGACGCCGGGGAGCTGTTTTTT.

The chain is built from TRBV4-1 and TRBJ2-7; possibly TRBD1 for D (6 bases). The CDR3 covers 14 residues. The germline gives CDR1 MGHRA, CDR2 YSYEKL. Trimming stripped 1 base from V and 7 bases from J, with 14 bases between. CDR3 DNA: TGCGCCAGCAGCCAAGGACAGGCTCCTCTGGAGCAGTACTTC. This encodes CASSQGQAPLEQYF.

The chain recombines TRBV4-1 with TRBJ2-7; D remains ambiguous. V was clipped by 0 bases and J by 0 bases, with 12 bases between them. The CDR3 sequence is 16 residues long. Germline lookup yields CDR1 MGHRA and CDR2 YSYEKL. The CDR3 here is CASSQEIAKTSYEQYF. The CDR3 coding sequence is TGCGCCAGCAGCCAAGAGATAGCAAAAACCTCCTACGAGCAGTACTTC.

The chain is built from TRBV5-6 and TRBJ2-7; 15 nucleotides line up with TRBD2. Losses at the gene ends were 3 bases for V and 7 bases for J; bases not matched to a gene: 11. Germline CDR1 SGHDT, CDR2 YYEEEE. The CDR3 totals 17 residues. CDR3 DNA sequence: TGTGCCAGCAGCTGGGGACTAGCGGGAGGCTCTTCTGAGGAGCAGTACTTC. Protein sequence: CASSWGLAGGSSEEQYF.

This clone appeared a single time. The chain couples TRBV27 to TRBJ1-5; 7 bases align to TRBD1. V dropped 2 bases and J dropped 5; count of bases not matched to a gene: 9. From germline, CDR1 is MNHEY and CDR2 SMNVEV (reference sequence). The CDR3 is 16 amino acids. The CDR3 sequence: CASSLGTEGGYQPQHF. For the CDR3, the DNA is TGTGCCAGCAGTTTAGGGACAGAGGGCGGTTATCAGCCCCAGCATTTT.

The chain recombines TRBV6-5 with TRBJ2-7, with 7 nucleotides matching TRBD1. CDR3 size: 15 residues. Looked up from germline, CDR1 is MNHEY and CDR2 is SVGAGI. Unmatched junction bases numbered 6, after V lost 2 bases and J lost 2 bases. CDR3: CASSYTPTGTYEQYF. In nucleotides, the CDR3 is TGTGCCAGCAGTTACACGCCGACAGGGACCTACGAGCAGTACTTC.

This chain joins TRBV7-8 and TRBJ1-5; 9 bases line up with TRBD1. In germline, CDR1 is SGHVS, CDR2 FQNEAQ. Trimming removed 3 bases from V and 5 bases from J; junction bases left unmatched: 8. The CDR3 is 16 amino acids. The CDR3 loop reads CASSFIQGAYHQPQHF. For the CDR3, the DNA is TGTGCCAGCAGCTTTATACAGGGGGCCTACCATCAGCCCCAGCATTTT.

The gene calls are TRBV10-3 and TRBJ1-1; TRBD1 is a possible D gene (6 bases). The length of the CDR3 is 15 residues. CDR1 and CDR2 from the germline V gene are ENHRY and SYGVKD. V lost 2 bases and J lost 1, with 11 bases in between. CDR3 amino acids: CAISEDAGANTEAFF. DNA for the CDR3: TGTGCCATCAGTGAGGACGCAGGGGCGAACACTGAAGCTTTCTTT.

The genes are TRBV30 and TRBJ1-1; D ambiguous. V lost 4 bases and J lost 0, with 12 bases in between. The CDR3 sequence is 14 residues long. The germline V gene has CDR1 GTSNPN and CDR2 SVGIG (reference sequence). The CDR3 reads CAWTDEYMNTEAFF. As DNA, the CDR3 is TGTGCCTGGACCGACGAATATATGAACACTGAAGCTTTCTTT. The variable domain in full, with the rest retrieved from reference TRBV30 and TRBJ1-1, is SQTIHQWPATLVQPVGSPLSLECTVEGTSNPNLYWYRQAAGRGLQLLFYSVGIGQISSEVPQNLSASRPQDRQFILSSKKLLLSDSGFYLCAWTDEYMNTEAFFGQGTRLTVV.

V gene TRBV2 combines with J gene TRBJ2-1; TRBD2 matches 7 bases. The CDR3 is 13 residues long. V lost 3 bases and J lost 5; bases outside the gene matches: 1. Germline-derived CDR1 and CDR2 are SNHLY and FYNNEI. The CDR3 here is CASSESGDNEQFF. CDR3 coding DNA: TGTGCCAGCAGTGAGAGCGGGGACAATGAGCAGTTCTTC.

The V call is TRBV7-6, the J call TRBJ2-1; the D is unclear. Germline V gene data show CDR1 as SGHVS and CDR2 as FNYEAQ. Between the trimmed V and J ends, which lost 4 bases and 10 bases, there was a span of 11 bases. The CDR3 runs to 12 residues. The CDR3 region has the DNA TGTGCCAGCAGCTCTCCGATGGGGGAGCAGTTCTTC. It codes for CASSSPMGEQFF.

DNA for the CDR3: TGCGCCAGCAGCTGGGGACAGGGGGCCAACGAGCAGTACTTC. Protein: CASSWGQGANEQYF. V gene TRBV5-1 combines with J gene TRBJ2-7, with 12 bases aligning to TRBD1. V trimming: 3 bases; J trimming: 5 bases; junction bases outside the gene matches: 3. The length of the CDR3 is 14 residues. Germline V CDR1 and CDR2: SGHRS, YFSETQ.

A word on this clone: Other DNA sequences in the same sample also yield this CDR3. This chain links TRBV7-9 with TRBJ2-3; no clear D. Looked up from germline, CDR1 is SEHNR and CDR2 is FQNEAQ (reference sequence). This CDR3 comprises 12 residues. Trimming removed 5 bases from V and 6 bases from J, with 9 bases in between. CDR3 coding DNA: TGTGCCAGCAGCCCACCTGGGGATACGCAGTATTTT. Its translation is CASSPPGDTQYF.

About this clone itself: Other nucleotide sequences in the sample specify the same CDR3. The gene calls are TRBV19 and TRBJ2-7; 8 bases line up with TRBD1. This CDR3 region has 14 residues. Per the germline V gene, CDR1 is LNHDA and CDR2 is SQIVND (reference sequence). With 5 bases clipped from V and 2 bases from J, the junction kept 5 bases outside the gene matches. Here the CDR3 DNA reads TGTGCCAGTAGTCCCGGGACAGGTGCCTACGAGCAGTACTTC. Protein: CASSPGTGAYEQYF.

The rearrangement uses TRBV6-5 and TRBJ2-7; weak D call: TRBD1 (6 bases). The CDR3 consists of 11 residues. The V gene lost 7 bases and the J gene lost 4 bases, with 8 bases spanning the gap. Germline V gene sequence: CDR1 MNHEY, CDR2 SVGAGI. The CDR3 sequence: CASTTGYEQYF. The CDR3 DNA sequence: TGTGCCAGCACCACAGGGTACGAGCAGTACTTC.

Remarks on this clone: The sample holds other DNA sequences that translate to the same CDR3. The CDR3 coding sequence is TGCGCCAGCAGCTGGACAGGGCTTTCCTACAATGAGCAGTTCTTC. Amino acid sequence: CASSWTGLSYNEQFF. J is TRBJ2-1 and V is TRBV5-1, with TRBD1 matching 8 bases. CDR1 SGHRS and CDR2 YFSETQ come from the germline V gene. V shed 3 bases, J shed 1 base, and the junction held 3 bases outside the gene matches. The CDR3 runs to 15 residues. The full variable domain, completed using reference TRBV5-1 and TRBJ2-1, is KAGVTQTPRYLIKTRGQQVTLSCSPISGHRSVSWYQQTPGQGLQFLFEYFSETQRNKGNFPGRFSGRQFSNSRSEMNVSTLELGDSALYLCASSWTGLSYNEQFFGPGTRLTVL.

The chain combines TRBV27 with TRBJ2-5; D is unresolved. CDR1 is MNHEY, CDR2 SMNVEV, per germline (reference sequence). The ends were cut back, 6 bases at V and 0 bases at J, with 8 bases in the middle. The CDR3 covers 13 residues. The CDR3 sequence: CASRRTYQETQYF. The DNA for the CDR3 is TGTGCCAGCAGGAGAACCTACCAAGAGACCCAGTACTTC.

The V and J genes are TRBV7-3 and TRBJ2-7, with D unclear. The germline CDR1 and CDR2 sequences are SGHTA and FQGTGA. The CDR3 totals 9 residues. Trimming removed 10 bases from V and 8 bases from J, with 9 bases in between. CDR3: CATTPKQYF. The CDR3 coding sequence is TGTGCCACCACCCCCAAGCAGTACTTC. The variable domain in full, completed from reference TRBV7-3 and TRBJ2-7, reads GAGVSQTPSNKVTEKGKYVELRCDPISGHTALYWYRQSLGQGPEFLIYFQGTGAADDSGLPNDRFFAVRPEGSVSTLKIQRTERGDSAVYLCATTPKQYFGPGTRLTVT.

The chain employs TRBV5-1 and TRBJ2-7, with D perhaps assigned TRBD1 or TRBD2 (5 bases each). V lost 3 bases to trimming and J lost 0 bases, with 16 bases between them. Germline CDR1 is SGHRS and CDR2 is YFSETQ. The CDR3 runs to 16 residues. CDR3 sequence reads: CASSWGIRGGSYEQYF. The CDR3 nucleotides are TGCGCCAGCAGCTGGGGGATAAGGGGTGGCTCCTACGAGCAGTACTTC. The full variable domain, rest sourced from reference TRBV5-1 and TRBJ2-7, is KAGVTQTPRYLIKTRGQQVTLSCSPISGHRSVSWYQQTPGQGLQFLFEYFSETQRNKGNFPGRFSGRQFSNSRSEMNVSTLELGDSALYLCASSWGIRGGSYEQYFGPGTRLTVT.

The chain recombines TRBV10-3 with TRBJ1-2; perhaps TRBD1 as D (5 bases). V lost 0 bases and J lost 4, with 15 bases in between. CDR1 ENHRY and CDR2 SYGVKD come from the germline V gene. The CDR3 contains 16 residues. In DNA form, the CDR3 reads TGTGCCATCAGTGAGTCGAGCTTGCAGGGAACCTATGGCTACACCTTC. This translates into CAISESSLQGTYGYTF.

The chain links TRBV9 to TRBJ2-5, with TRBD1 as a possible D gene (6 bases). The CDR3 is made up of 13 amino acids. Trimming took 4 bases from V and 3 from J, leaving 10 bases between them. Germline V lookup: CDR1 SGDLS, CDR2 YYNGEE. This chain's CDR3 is CASSPQGKETQYF. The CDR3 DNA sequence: TGTGCCAGCAGCCCGCAGGGGAAAGAGACCCAGTACTTC.

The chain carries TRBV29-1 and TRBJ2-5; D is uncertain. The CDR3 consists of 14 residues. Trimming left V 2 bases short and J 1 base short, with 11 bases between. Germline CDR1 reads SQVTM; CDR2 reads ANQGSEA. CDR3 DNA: TGCAGCGTTGAATGGTCCCAGTTCCAAGAGACCCAGTACTTC. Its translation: CSVEWSQFQETQYF.

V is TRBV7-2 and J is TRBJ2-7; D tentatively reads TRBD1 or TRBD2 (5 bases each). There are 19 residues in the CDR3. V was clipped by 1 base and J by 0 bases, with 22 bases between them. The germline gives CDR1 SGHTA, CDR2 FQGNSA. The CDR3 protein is CASSLEGPLRGEYSYEQYF. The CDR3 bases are TGTGCCAGCAGCTTAGAGGGACCCCTCCGTGGGGAGTACTCCTACGAGCAGTACTTC.

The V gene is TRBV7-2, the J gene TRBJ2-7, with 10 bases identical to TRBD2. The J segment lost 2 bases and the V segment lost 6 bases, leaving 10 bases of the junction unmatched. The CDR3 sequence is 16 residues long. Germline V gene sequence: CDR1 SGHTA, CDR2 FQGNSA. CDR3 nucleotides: TGTGCCAGCAGTTTGTCGACTAGCGGGTTCCCCTACGAGCAGTACTTC. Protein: CASSLSTSGFPYEQYF.

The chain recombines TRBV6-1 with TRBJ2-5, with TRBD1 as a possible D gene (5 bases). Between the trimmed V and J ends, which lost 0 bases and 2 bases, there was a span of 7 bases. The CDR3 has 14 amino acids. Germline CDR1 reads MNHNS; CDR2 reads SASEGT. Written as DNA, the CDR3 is TGTGCCAGCAGTGAAGCGACAGTTCAAGAGACCCAGTACTTC. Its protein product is CASSEATVQETQYF.

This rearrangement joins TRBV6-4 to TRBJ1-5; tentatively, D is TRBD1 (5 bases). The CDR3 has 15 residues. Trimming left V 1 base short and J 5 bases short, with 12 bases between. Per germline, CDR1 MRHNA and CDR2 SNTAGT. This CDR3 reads CASSDFRDSHQPQHF. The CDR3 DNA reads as TGTGCCAGCAGTGACTTCCGAGACAGTCATCAGCCCCAGCATTTT.

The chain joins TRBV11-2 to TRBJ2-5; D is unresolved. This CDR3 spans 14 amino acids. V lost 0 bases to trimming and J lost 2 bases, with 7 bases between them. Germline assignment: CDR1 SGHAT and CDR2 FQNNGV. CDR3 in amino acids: CASSLEARQETQYF. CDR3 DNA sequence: TGTGCCAGCAGCTTAGAGGCCCGACAAGAGACCCAGTACTTC. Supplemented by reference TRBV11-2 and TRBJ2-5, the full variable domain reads EAGVAQSPRYKIIEKRQSVAFWCNPISGHATLYWYQQILGQGPKLLIQFQNNGVVDDSQLPKDRFSAERLKGVDSTLKIQPAKLEDSAVYLCASSLEARQETQYFGPGTRLLVL.

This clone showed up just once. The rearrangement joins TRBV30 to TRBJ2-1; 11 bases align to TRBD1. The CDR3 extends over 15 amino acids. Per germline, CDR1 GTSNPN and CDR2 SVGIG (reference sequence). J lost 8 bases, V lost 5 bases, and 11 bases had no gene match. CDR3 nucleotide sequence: TGTGCCTGGTCGAGCGGGACAGGGGGTATGGATGAGCAGTTCTTC. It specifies CAWSSGTGGMDEQFF.